Below are 21 T cell receptor beta chains sequenced from a single sample in a study of blood T cell repertoires in COVID-19 (dated by TCRdb to the early 2020s). The receptor library was made with the immunoSEQ multiplex PCR assay. Held by TCRdb, this immuneACCESS table contains in-frame sequences only and omits some clones. Under half of the omission traces to an unresolved V gene where checked; the cause of the rest is unknown. The sample table holds 210,000 or so clones, of which around four fifths were seen once. The ten largest clonotypes hold under 3% of the sample. The sequencing sample was made of peripheral blood. The receptors come from a man aged 50-59 years with active or convalescent COVID-19.

This clone has just one count. The V and J genes are TRBV4-1 and TRBJ1-1, with a weak D call TRBD1 (5 bases). Trimming cost V 1 base and J 6 bases, with 15 bases left between them. Germline CDR1 MGHRA, CDR2 YSYEKL. The CDR3 runs to 15 residues. The CDR3 is CASSQAPGERPEAFF. In DNA form, the CDR3 reads TGCGCCAGCAGCCAAGCCCCGGGGGAGCGGCCTGAAGCTTTCTTT.

The genes are TRBV11-2 and TRBJ1-1, with TRBD1 matching 8 bases. This CDR3 is built from 14 residues. V shed 5 bases and J 6 bases; nucleotides not matched to a gene: 8. Per the germline V gene, CDR1 is SGHAT and CDR2 is FQNNGV. The CDR3 region is CASSAGQGLSEAFF. CDR3 sequence (DNA): TGTGCCAGCAGCGCAGGACAGGGTTTATCTGAAGCTTTCTTT.

Turning to this clone: In the same sample, other DNA sequences code for this CDR3. CDR3 DNA sequence: TGCGCCAGCAGCTCCGCAGGGGGCTCCTACGAGCAGTACTTC. Translated, it gives CASSSAGGSYEQYF. The chain joins TRBV5-1 to TRBJ2-7; 7 bases align to TRBD1. The CDR3 loop spans 14 amino acids. V shed 3 bases, J shed 0 bases, and the junction held 3 bases outside the gene matches. CDR1 SGHRS and CDR2 YFSETQ come from the germline V gene.

This chain joins TRBV28 and TRBJ1-1, with TRBD1 matching 9 bases. The CDR3 runs 14 residues. With 3 bases clipped from V and 3 bases from J, the junction kept 2 bases outside the gene matches. The germline CDR1 and CDR2 sequences are MDHEN and SYDVKM. CDR3 in DNA: TGTGCCAGCAGTTTGCGACAGGGGGACACTGAAGCTTTCTTT. It encodes CASSLRQGDTEAFF. Full variable domain (rest looked up from reference TRBV28 and TRBJ1-1): DVKVTQSSRYLVKRTGEKVFLECVQDMDHENMFWYRQDPGLGLRLIYFSYDVKMKEKGDIPEGYSVSREKKERFSLILESASTNQTSMYLCASSLRQGDTEAFFGQGTRLTVV.

The chain is built from TRBV6-5 and TRBJ1-1; D is perhaps TRBD1 (6 bases). Trimming removed 3 bases at V and 5 bases at J, with 16 bases between. The CDR3 contains 15 residues. CDR1 is MNHEY and CDR2 is SVGAGI in the germline V gene. The CDR3 protein is CASSYGAGARTEAFF. CDR3 sequence (DNA): TGTGCCAGCAGTTATGGGGCAGGGGCGAGGACTGAAGCTTTCTTT.

This chain links TRBV3-1 (or the pseudogene TRBV3-2) with TRBJ1-1; TRBD1 matches at 11 bases. The CDR3 runs 13 residues. Trimming took 6 bases from V and 11 from J; bases not matched to a gene: 8. Per the germline V gene, CDR1 is LGHDT and CDR2 is YNNKEL (reference sequence). The CDR3 DNA reads TGTGCCAGCAGGCGGGACAGGGGGGGTCCCGCTTTCTTT. It is translated as CASRRDRGGPAFF.

In its sample, this clone was seen once. This chain joins TRBV5-4 and TRBJ1-2, with D perhaps TRBD1 (5 bases). Trimming shortened V by 4 bases and J by 4 bases, and 20 bases separated the two germline ends. Germline V CDR1 and CDR2: SGHNT, YYREEE (reference sequence). This CDR3 has 16 amino acids. CDR3 amino acids: CASSPAPSTELYGYTF. For the CDR3, the DNA is TGTGCCAGCAGCCCGGCCCCCTCGACAGAACTCTATGGCTACACCTTC.

This chain connects TRBV19 to TRBJ1-2, with a possible D match to TRBD1 (6 bases). CDR3 size: 15 residues. The germline CDR1 and CDR2 sequences are LNHDA and SQIVND (reference sequence). Trimming pared 7 bases from V and 5 bases from J, leaving 20 bases between. The CDR3 loop reads CASKATGSGTYGYTF. The CDR3 DNA reads TGTGCCAGTAAGGCCACAGGGAGTGGAACTTATGGCTACACCTTC.

This chain joins TRBV6-5 and TRBJ2-7; TRBD1 matches at 8 bases. This CDR3 comprises 16 residues. From germline, CDR1 is MNHEY and CDR2 SVGAGI. V was clipped by 0 bases and J by 2 bases; unmatched bases: 6. The CDR3 spells CASSYSLTGVTYEQYF. CDR3 DNA: TGTGCCAGCAGTTACTCCTTGACAGGGGTAACCTACGAGCAGTACTTC.

CDR3 coding DNA: TGTGCCTGGGACCCTGAATCCGGGGAAGCTTTCTTT. Protein product: CAWDPESGEAFF. The rearrangement links TRBV30 to TRBJ1-1; D is unresolved. Germline V gene data show CDR1 as GTSNPN and CDR2 as SVGIG (reference sequence). The V end was cut by 5 bases, the J end by 8 bases, with 15 bases between. The CDR3 has 12 residues.

V is TRBV6-6 and J is TRBJ2-5; 9 nucleotides line up with TRBD2. CDR1 MNHNY and CDR2 SVGAGI come from the germline V gene (reference sequence). Trimming took 7 bases from V and 13 from J; bases not matched to a gene: 13. The CDR3 extends over 13 amino acids. The CDR3 sequence is CASTLTSGARSYF. CDR3 bases: TGTGCCAGCACTTTGACTAGCGGAGCCAGGTCGTACTTC.

V usage is TRBV9 and J usage is TRBJ2-1; possible D gene TRBD2, 5 bases. The CDR3 contains 13 residues. CDR1 is SGDLS, CDR2 YYNGEE, per germline. V lost 0 bases and J lost 4, with 5 bases in between. The DNA of the CDR3 is TGTGCCAGCAGCGTAGGGGAGTACAATGAGCAGTTCTTC. The encoded protein is CASSVGEYNEQFF.

V is TRBV13 and J is TRBJ1-2; D is perhaps TRBD1 (6 bases). The CDR3 loop spans 14 amino acids. V lost 8 bases and J 4 bases, leaving 17 bases between the germline ends. Germline CDR1 PRHDT, CDR2 FYEKMQ (reference sequence). For the CDR3, the DNA is TGTGCCAGCCGCCGAGGGGGTCGAGGCTATGGCTACACCTTC. Translating it yields CASRRGGRGYGYTF.

V gene TRBV28 combines with J gene TRBJ1-1; D not certain. CDR1 MDHEN and CDR2 SYDVKM come from the germline V gene. Trimming shortened V by 1 base and J by 6 bases, and 6 bases separated the two germline ends. This CDR3 has 12 residues. CDR3 sequence (DNA): TGTGCCAGCAGTTTATCTGCAGCTGAAGCTTTCTTT. Residues: CASSLSAAEAFF.

This chain connects TRBV4-1 to TRBJ1-2, with D hard to call. The CDR3 runs 13 residues. V lost 0 bases and J 5 bases, leaving 7 bases between the germline ends. Looked up from germline, CDR1 is MGHRA and CDR2 is YSYEKL. The CDR3 sequence: CASSQDFGYGYTF. The CDR3 region has the DNA TGCGCCAGCAGCCAAGATTTCGGGTATGGCTACACCTTC.

This clone was detected only a few times. The rearrangement uses TRBV18 and TRBJ1-1, with 8 positions matching TRBD1. Trimming cost V 4 bases and J 6 bases; bases outside gene matches: 4. The CDR3 spans 13 residues. Germline CDR1 reads KGHSH; CDR2 reads LQKENI. The CDR3 spells CASSRDRSAEAFF. CDR3 nucleotides: TGTGCCAGCTCACGGGACAGGTCCGCTGAAGCTTTCTTT. Looking up the rest from reference TRBV18 and TRBJ1-1 gives the full variable domain: NAGVMQNPRHLVRRRGQEARLRCSPMKGHSHVYWYRQLPEEGLKFMVYLQKENIIDESGMPKERFSAEFPKEGPSILRIQQVVRGDSAAYFCASSRDRSAEAFFGQGTRLTVV.

This sequence joins TRBV7-3 and TRBJ2-7; TRBD2 agrees at 12 bases. Trimming removed 5 bases from V and 1 base from J; junction bases left unmatched: 3. The germline V gene has CDR1 SGHTA and CDR2 FQGTGA. This CDR3 has 15 amino acids. This CDR3 reads CASSQTSGSSYEQYF. The CDR3 nucleotides are TGTGCCAGCAGCCAGACTAGCGGGAGTTCCTACGAGCAGTACTTC.

The sample holds one count of this clone. The gene calls are TRBV7-9 and TRBJ2-5; tentative D call: TRBD1 (6 bases). Trimming took off 1 base at V and 1 base at J, with 7 bases between the two ends. Germline V CDR1 and CDR2: SEHNR, FQNEAQ (reference sequence). This CDR3 is built from 14 residues. CDR3 loop: CASSLGGPQETQYF. The CDR3 bases are TGTGCCAGCAGCTTAGGGGGGCCCCAAGAGACCCAGTACTTC.

This clone was observed a single time. A read error may produce the germline difference seen at one junction end. The CDR3 is CVSRGDRGHYEQYF. Here the CDR3 DNA reads TGTGTCAGCAGGGGGGACAGGGGCCACTACGAGCAGTACTTC. The chain has TRBV2 and TRBJ2-7; 10 bases match TRBD1. Per the germline V gene, CDR1 is SNHLY and CDR2 is FYNNEI. The CDR3 length is 14 residues.

The chain uses TRBV30 and TRBJ1-3; a weak D match, TRBD1 (5 bases). The V end lost 5 bases, the J end lost 1 base, and 9 bases lay between the germline ends. The CDR3 contains 13 residues. In germline, CDR1 is GTSNPN, CDR2 SVGIG (reference sequence). The CDR3 here is CAWEGLSGNTIYF. CDR3 in DNA: TGTGCCTGGGAGGGACTTTCTGGAAACACCATATATTTT.

The V gene is TRBV18, the J gene TRBJ2-1, with D perhaps TRBD2 (5 bases). The CDR3 loop spans 14 amino acids. V gave up 1 base and J gave up 2 bases, with 6 bases separating them. Germline loops: CDR1 KGHSH, CDR2 LQKENI. The CDR3 sequence is CASSPLGTYNEQFF. CDR3 DNA sequence: TGTGCCAGCTCACCACTCGGGACCTACAATGAGCAGTTCTTC.